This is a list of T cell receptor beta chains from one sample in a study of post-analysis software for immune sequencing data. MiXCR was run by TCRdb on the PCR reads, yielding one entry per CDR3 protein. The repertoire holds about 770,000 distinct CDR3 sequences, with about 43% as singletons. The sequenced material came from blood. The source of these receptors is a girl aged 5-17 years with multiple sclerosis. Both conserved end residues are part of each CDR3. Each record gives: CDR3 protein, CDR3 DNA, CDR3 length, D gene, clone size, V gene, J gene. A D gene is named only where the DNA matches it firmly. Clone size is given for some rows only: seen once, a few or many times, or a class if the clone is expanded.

CASSVGILYNEQFF	TGTGCCAGCAGCGTAGGTATTCTTTACAATGAGCAGTTCTTC	14	-	-	TRBV9	TRBJ2-1
CASSEGLANYEQYF	TGTGCCAGCAGCGAGGGACTAGCGAACTACGAGCAGTACTTC	14	TRBD2	few	TRBV11-2	TRBJ2-7
CSARRTGLAVNEQFF	TGCAGTGCTAGAAGAACGGGACTAGCGGTAAATGAGCAGTTCTTC	15	TRBD2	once	TRBV20-1	TRBJ2-1
CASSLVVYNEQFF	TGTGCCAGCAGCTTAGTCGTATACAATGAGCAGTTCTTC	13	-	few	TRBV7-9	TRBJ2-1
CSVGWGVYEQYF	TGCAGCGTTGGATGGGGAGTGTACGAGCAGTACTTC	12	-	-	TRBV29-1	TRBJ2-7
CASSSQTSLSHNEQFF	TGTGCCAGCAGTTCTCAAACTAGCTTGTCCCACAATGAGCAGTTCTTC	16	-	few	TRBV12-3/TRBV12-4	TRBJ2-1
CASSGLAGVHNEQFF	TGTGCCAGCAGTGGCCTAGCGGGAGTCCACAATGAGCAGTTCTTC	15	TRBD2	-	TRBV27	TRBJ2-1
CSVRSGANQPQHF	TGCAGCGTTAGGTCAGGCGCTAATCAGCCCCAGCATTTT	13	-	few	TRBV29-1	TRBJ1-5
CASSQSGDGADTQYF	TGTGCCAGCTCCCAATCGGGAGACGGCGCAGATACGCAGTATTTT	15	-	-	TRBV6-4	TRBJ2-3
CASGVTDTQYF	TGTGCCAGCGGAGTCACAGATACGCAGTATTTT	11	-	-	TRBV7-8	TRBJ2-3
CASSLFAPRTGIDGYTF	TGTGCCAGCAGTTTATTTGCCCCCCGGACAGGAATCGATGGCTACACCTTC	17	TRBD1	-	TRBV28	TRBJ1-2
CSVGSQNQPQHF	TGCAGCGTTGGAAGTCAAAATCAGCCCCAGCATTTT	12	-	-	TRBV29-1	TRBJ1-5
CASSERNYNEQFF	TGTGCCAGCAGTGAACGGAACTACAATGAGCAGTTCTTC	13	-	few	TRBV2	TRBJ2-1
CASSSTDSSRGAFF	TGTGCCAGCAGTTCCACGGACAGCTCAAGGGGAGCTTTCTTT	14	-	once	TRBV27	TRBJ1-1
CASSLSWTLTYEQYF	TGTGCCAGCAGTTTGAGTTGGACTCTCACCTACGAGCAGTACTTC	15	-	-	TRBV27	TRBJ2-7
CASSGGVRYEQYF	TGCGCCAGCAGCGGCGGGGTTCGCTACGAGCAGTACTTC	13	-	many	TRBV5-1	TRBJ2-7
CASSVRAKGTDTQYF	TGTGCCAGCAGCGTAAGGGCTAAAGGGACAGATACGCAGTATTTT	15	-	-	TRBV9	TRBJ2-3
CAISDSLRREGNNEQFF	TGTGCCATCAGTGACTCCCTCAGGCGGGAGGGCAACAATGAGCAGTTCTTC	17	TRBD2	few	TRBV10-3	TRBJ2-1
CATSDPPILPGSDEQFF	TGTGCCACCAGTGACCCTCCCATCCTTCCAGGCAGCGATGAGCAGTTCTTC	17	-	-	TRBV24-1	TRBJ2-1
CATSSKRREAHEQFF	TGTGCCACCAGCAGTAAGCGGCGGGAGGCCCATGAGCAGTTCTTC	15	TRBD2	few	TRBV15	TRBJ2-1
CASSVGVLHTDTQYF	TGTGCCAGCAGCGTCGGAGTTCTGCACACAGATACGCAGTATTTT	15	-	-	TRBV5-6	TRBJ2-3
CSAPTGGRVGYTF	TGCAGCGCCCCGACCGGGGGGCGCGTTGGCTACACCTTC	13	-	few	TRBV29-1	TRBJ1-2
CASSTWTSGSPDTQYF	TGTGCCAGCAGCACATGGACTAGCGGGAGTCCAGATACGCAGTATTTT	16	TRBD2	-	TRBV11-2	TRBJ2-3
CARLVGLAKNIQYF	TGTGCCAGACTTGTCGGGCTAGCCAAAAACATTCAGTACTTC	14	-	-	TRBV19	TRBJ2-4
CSVGDEYNEQFF	TGCAGCGTTGGGGACGAGTACAATGAGCAGTTCTTC	12	-	few	TRBV29-1	TRBJ2-1
CASSVEGEGNEKLFF	TGTGCCAGCAGTGTAGAGGGGGAGGGTAATGAAAAACTGTTTTTT	15	-	-	TRBV27	TRBJ1-4
CASSIGTGFYNEQFF	TGTGCCAGCAGCATAGGGACAGGGTTCTACAATGAGCAGTTCTTC	15	TRBD1	-	TRBV3-1	TRBJ2-1
CSARDPRSSGTRYQETQYF	TGCAGTGCTAGAGATCCCAGGTCTAGTGGGACCAGGTACCAAGAGACCCAGTACTTC	19	-	-	TRBV20-1	TRBJ2-5
CASSLERPDTQYF	TGTGCCAGCAGCCTTGAGAGGCCAGATACGCAGTATTTT	13	-	-	TRBV6-1	TRBJ2-3
CASSFGDLGTEAFF	TGTGCCAGCAGTTTTGGGGATTTGGGCACTGAAGCTTTCTTT	14	-	-	TRBV12-3/TRBV12-4	TRBJ1-1
CASSLKKDHGYTF	TGTGCCAGCAGCTTAAAAAAGGACCATGGCTACACCTTC	13	-	few	TRBV7-9	TRBJ1-2
CSAVHSSTQYF	TGCAGTGCTGTTCACAGTAGTACGCAGTATTTT	11	-	-	TRBV20-1	TRBJ2-3
CVSSLAQGNTEAFF	TGCGTCAGCAGCTTGGCGCAGGGGAACACTGAAGCTTTCTTT	14	-	-	TRBV5-1	TRBJ1-1
CASSLSMDHRLAFF	TGTGCCAGCAGTTTATCGATGGACCATCGGTTAGCTTTCTTT	14	-	few	TRBV27	TRBJ1-1
CSVYGEGSQETQYF	TGCAGCGTCTACGGGGAGGGCAGCCAAGAGACCCAGTACTTC	14	TRBD2	-	TRBV20-1	TRBJ2-5
CASSEAGWTQPQHF	TGTGCCAGCAGTGAAGCGGGTTGGACTCAGCCCCAGCATTTT	14	-	-	TRBV6-1	TRBJ1-5
CASSSDSGRKTQYF	TGTGCCAGCAGTTCAGATAGCGGGAGGAAGACCCAGTACTTC	14	TRBD2	-	TRBV28	TRBJ2-5